Listed below are T cell receptor beta chains from one sample, sequenced in a study of T-cell reconstitution after alpha-beta-depleted transplantation in children. Each CDR3 protein gets one entry after TCRdb re-called the PCR reads with MiXCR. The sample shows about 360,000 distinct CDR3 sequences, 13% of them seen only once. The sample in question was PBMCs, obtained from the stem cell graft. All receptors come from a human donor who donated a stem cell graft to a child with Fanconi anemia. Both conserved end residues are part of each CDR3. D genes are given only for firm matches. Only some rows state a clone size, as once, few, many or a class for expanded clones.

clone_size d_call j_call v_call cdr3_aa cdr3_nt
. . TRBJ1-5 TRBV20-1 CSVPRGNQPQHF TGCAGTGTTCCTCGTGGAAATCAGCCCCAGCATTTT
few . TRBJ1-1 TRBV3-1 CASSLQGPAEAFF TGTGCCAGCAGTCTACAGGGTCCAGCTGAAGCTTTCTTT
. . TRBJ2-7 TRBV6-2/TRBV6-3 CASRTLAAKNYEQYF TGTGCCAGCAGGACCTTAGCGGCCAAGAACTACGAGCAGTACTTC
. TRBD1 TRBJ1-3 TRBV11-2 CASSLGTVSGNTIYF TGTGCCAGCAGCTTGGGGACAGTCTCTGGAAACACCATATATTTT
. TRBD2 TRBJ2-2 TRBV4-3 CASSQEASGGAGTGELFF TGCGCCAGCAGCCAAGAAGCTAGCGGGGGGGCTGGCACCGGGGAGCTGTTTTTT
. . TRBJ1-2 TRBV7-2 CASSLGGVNYGYTF TGTGCCAGCAGCCTAGGGGGGGTCAACTATGGCTACACCTTC
few . TRBJ2-2 TRBV12-3/TRBV12-4 CASSLWIGGGKNTGELFF TGTGCCAGCAGTTTATGGATCGGAGGGGGCAAGAACACCGGGGAGCTGTTTTTT
many . TRBJ2-2 TRBV4-3 CASSQEGQYTGELFF TGCGCCAGCAGCCAAGAAGGACAGTACACCGGGGAGCTGTTTTTT
many . TRBJ2-5 TRBV20-1 CSARRIPGSQETQYF TGCAGTGCTAGAAGGATCCCGGGGTCACAAGAGACCCAGTACTTC
. TRBD2 TRBJ2-3 TRBV7-3 CASSSGTSGTDAQYF TGTGCCAGCAGCTCAGGGACTAGCGGGACAGATGCGCAGTATTTT
. TRBD1 TRBJ2-1 TRBV2 CASALTGAAYNEQFF TGTGCCAGCGCGCTTACAGGGGCGGCCTACAATGAGCAGTTCTTC
. . TRBJ1-3 TRBV18 CASSPKSRYTIYF TGTGCCAGCTCACCAAAGTCAAGATACACCATATATTTT
. TRBD2 TRBJ2-1 TRBV20-1 CSAVGGVRNEQFF TGCAGTGCTGTGGGGGGGGTTAGGAATGAGCAGTTCTTC
. . TRBJ2-3 TRBV7-9 CASSPPGGETDTQYF TGTGCCAGCAGCCCCCCCGGCGGGGAAACAGATACGCAGTATTTT
few . TRBJ2-6 TRBV3-1 CASSQDEQSRSGANVLTF TGTGCCAGCAGCCAAGATGAACAGTCCCGCTCTGGGGCCAACGTCCTGACTTTC
. TRBD1 TRBJ2-5 TRBV5-4 CASSLPGQGQRTQYF TGTGCCAGCAGCTTGCCGGGACAGGGCCAACGAACCCAGTACTTC
many . TRBJ1-2 TRBV6-5 CASSNGANYGYTF TGTGCCAGCAGCAACGGAGCTAACTATGGCTACACCTTC
few . TRBJ1-1 TRBV13 CTSSDRGTEAFF TGTACCAGCAGCGACCGAGGAACTGAAGCTTTCTTT
many . TRBJ2-2 TRBV10-3 CAISEGPGGRVNTGELFF TGTGCCATCAGTGAGGGCCCAGGTGGAAGGGTAAACACCGGGGAGCTGTTTTTT
many . TRBJ1-1 TRBV5-6 CASSFDRRTEAFF TGTGCCAGCAGCTTTGATAGAAGGACTGAAGCTTTCTTT
. TRBD2 TRBJ2-1 TRBV7-6 CASSLGLLLTSGHNEQFF TGTGCCAGCAGCTTAGGACTATTACTGACTAGCGGGCACAATGAGCAGTTCTTC
many TRBD2 TRBJ2-3 TRBV5-1 CASKKLAGTDTQYF TGCGCCAGCAAAAAACTAGCGGGGACAGATACGCAGTATTTT
many TRBD2 TRBJ2-1 TRBV6-4 CASGDGGTPNEQFF TGTGCCAGCGGCGACGGGGGGACGCCAAATGAGCAGTTCTTC
many . TRBJ1-1 TRBV27 CASSPWVENTEAFF TGTGCCAGCAGTCCCTGGGTGGAGAACACTGAAGCTTTCTTT
. . TRBJ2-7 TRBV6-1 CASSEGPAIYEQYF TGTGCCAGCAGCGAAGGCCCAGCTATCTACGAGCAGTACTTC
. . TRBJ2-5 TRBV7-8 CASSLATGLEETQYF TGTGCCAGCAGCTTAGCAACGGGTTTGGAAGAGACCCAGTACTTC
. . TRBJ2-5 TRBV27 CASSPSDWRQETQYF TGTGCCAGCAGTCCTTCGGACTGGAGACAAGAGACCCAGTACTTC
few . TRBJ2-3 TRBV6-5 CASSSLLKASPGKQYF TGTGCCAGCAGTTCCCTGCTAAAGGCCTCACCCGGGAAGCAGTATTTT
many . TRBJ1-1 TRBV29-1 CSVSQTGNTEAFF TGCAGCGTTTCACAAACAGGGAACACTGAAGCTTTCTTT
. . TRBJ1-3 TRBV27 CASSLSRGLGNTIYF TGTGCCAGCAGTTTATCCCGGGGGCTGGGAAACACCATATATTTT
many . TRBJ2-1 TRBV4-2 CASSRNNEQFF TGTGCCAGCAGCCGGAACAATGAGCAGTTCTTC
few TRBD1 TRBJ2-3 TRBV5-6 CASSAGQGLDTQYF TGTGCCAGCAGCGCGGGACAGGGTCTAGATACGCAGTATTTT
. . TRBJ1-6 TRBV6-5 CASTGISYNSPLHF TGTGCCAGCACAGGAATCTCCTATAATTCACCCCTCCACTTT
many . TRBJ1-4 TRBV7-9 CASSRQVNEKLFF TGTGCCAGCAGTAGGCAGGTTAATGAAAAACTGTTTTTT
. . TRBJ2-7 TRBV6-1 CASSEAPGEFYEQYF TGTGCCAGCAGTGAAGCGCCAGGAGAGTTCTACGAGCAGTACTTC
. . TRBJ2-7 TRBV14 CASSQHRAYEQYF TGTGCCAGCAGCCAACACAGGGCCTACGAGCAGTACTTC
few . TRBJ2-5 TRBV27 CASRNPQETQYF TGTGCCAGCCGCAATCCCCAAGAGACCCAGTACTTC
. . TRBJ1-5 TRBV5-1 CASSLGGGSGNQPQHF TGCGCCAGCAGCTTGGGGGGAGGGAGTGGCAATCAGCCCCAGCATTTT
. TRBD1 TRBJ1-1 TRBV25-1 CASRDREYTEAFF TGTGCCAGCAGGGACAGGGAGTACACTGAAGCTTTCTTT
many . TRBJ2-2 TRBV20-1 CSARIGGPNTGELFF TGCAGTGCTAGAATCGGGGGGCCGAACACCGGGGAGCTGTTTTTT
many . TRBJ1-2 TRBV3-1 CASSRDTSNGYTF TGTGCCAGCAGCCGGGACACTTCAAATGGCTACACCTTC
few TRBD1 TRBJ1-1 TRBV5-1 CASSPQGQGVMNTEAFF TGCGCCAGCAGCCCACAAGGACAGGGGGTTATGAACACTGAAGCTTTCTTT
many TRBD1 TRBJ2-3 TRBV5-5 CASSGNSGGWGTDTQYF TGTGCCAGCAGCGGTAATTCAGGGGGATGGGGCACAGATACGCAGTATTTT
few TRBD2 TRBJ2-1 TRBV11-3 CASSQRWTRVYNEQFF TGTGCCAGCAGCCAAAGATGGACTAGGGTATACAATGAGCAGTTCTTC
. TRBD1 TRBJ2-1 TRBV4-1 CASSLGQASVSEQFF TGCGCCAGCAGCTTAGGACAGGCGAGTGTGAGTGAGCAGTTCTTC
. . TRBJ2-5 TRBV7-6 CASSTRGGGAQYF TGTGCCAGCAGCACCAGGGGGGGTGGAGCCCAGTACTTC
few . TRBJ2-5 TRBV5-1 CASSYGAPGGETQYF TGCGCCAGCAGCTACGGGGCGCCGGGCGGTGAGACCCAGTACTTC
many . TRBJ2-5 TRBV20-1 CSARDPNRETQYF TGCAGTGCTAGAGATCCAAATCGGGAGACCCAGTACTTC
many . TRBJ2-1 TRBV7-2 CASSLVAGNEQFF TGTGCCAGCAGCTTGGTGGCGGGGAATGAGCAGTTCTTC
. TRBD1 TRBJ1-2 TRBV10-3 CAISESGQDLLNRGGYTF TGTGCCATCAGTGAGTCGGGACAGGACCTACTCAACAGGGGAGGCTACACCTTC
many TRBD2 TRBJ2-3 TRBV5-1 CASSRGTSGGTDTQYF TGCGCCAGCAGCCGGGGGACTAGCGGGGGGACAGATACGCAGTATTTT
few TRBD2 TRBJ2-1 TRBV13 CASSSIAGGRSSYNEQFF TGTGCCAGCAGCTCTATAGCGGGGGGGCGGAGCTCCTACAATGAGCAGTTCTTC
few . TRBJ1-1 TRBV20-1 CSASPARRVNTEAFF TGCAGTGCTAGCCCCGCTCGGAGGGTCAACACTGAAGCTTTCTTT
few . TRBJ1-1 TRBV7-9 CASSFSTNTEAFF TGTGCCAGCAGCTTCTCCACGAACACTGAAGCTTTCTTT
. . TRBJ1-1 TRBV5-1 CASRDRTAPNTEAFF TGCGCCAGCAGAGACCGGACAGCCCCGAACACTGAAGCTTTCTTT